The subject of this entry is one T cell receptor (beta chain). This sample is part of a study of CD8 T cells in Susac syndrome. Per the germline V gene, CDR1 is SEHNR and CDR2 is FQNEAQ (reference sequence). The ends were cut back, 1 base at V and 2 bases at J, with 8 bases in the middle. This CDR3 spans 14 amino acids. When the RNA was reverse transcribed, random hexamers were used with an input of about 0.45 to 1 ug. In TCRdb, the immunoSEQ multiplex PCR reads were re-called with MiXCR into one record per CDR3 protein. The sample contains 130,000 or so distinct CDR3 sequences, 95% of which appear only once. TCR beta sequences were obtained from blood CD8+ and CD4+ T cells.

Material for sequencing was CD4+ T cells from PBMCs. The chain combines TRBV7-9 with TRBJ2-5; no definite D call. This sequence originates from a human donor with multiple sclerosis. In DNA, the CDR3 is TGTGCCAGCAGCTTAGGGATAAAGCAAGAGACCCAGTACTTC. As protein: CASSLGIKQETQYF.